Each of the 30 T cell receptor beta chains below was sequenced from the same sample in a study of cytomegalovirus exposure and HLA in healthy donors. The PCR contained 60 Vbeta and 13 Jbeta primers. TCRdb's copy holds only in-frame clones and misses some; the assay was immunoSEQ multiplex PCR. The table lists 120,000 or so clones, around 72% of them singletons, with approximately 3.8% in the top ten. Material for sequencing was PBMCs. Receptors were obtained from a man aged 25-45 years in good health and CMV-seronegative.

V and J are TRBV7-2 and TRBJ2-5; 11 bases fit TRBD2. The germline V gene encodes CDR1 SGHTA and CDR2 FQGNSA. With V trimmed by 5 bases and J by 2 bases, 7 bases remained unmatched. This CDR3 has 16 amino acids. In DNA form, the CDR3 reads TGTGCCAGCAGCCCGCAAGGACTAGCGGGTCAAGAGACCCAGTACTTC. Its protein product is CASSPQGLAGQETQYF.

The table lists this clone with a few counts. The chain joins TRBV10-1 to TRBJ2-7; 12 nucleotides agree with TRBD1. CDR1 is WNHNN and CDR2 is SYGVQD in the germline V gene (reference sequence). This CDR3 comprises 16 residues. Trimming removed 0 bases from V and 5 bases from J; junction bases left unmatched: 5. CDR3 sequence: CASSESIGTGGDEQYF. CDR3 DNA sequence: TGCGCCAGCAGTGAGTCGATCGGGACAGGGGGCGACGAGCAGTACTTC.

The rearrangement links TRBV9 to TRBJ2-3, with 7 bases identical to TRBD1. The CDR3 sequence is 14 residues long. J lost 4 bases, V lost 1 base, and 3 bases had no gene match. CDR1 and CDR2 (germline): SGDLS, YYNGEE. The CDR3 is CASSVSTGSDTQYF. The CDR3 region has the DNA TGTGCCAGCAGCGTATCGACAGGGTCAGATACGCAGTATTTT.

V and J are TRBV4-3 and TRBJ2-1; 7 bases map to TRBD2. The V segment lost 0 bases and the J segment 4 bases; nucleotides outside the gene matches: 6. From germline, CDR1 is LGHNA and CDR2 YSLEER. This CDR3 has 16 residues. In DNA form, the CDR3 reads TGCGCCAGCAGCCAAGATCTCCGGGGGGTATACAATGAGCAGTTCTTC. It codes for CASSQDLRGVYNEQFF.

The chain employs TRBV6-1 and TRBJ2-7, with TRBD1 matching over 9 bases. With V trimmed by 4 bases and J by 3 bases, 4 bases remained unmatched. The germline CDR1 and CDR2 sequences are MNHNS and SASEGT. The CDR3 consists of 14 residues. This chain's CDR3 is CASSGPGQGYEQYF. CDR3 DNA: TGTGCCAGCAGTGGACCGGGACAGGGCTACGAGCAGTACTTC.

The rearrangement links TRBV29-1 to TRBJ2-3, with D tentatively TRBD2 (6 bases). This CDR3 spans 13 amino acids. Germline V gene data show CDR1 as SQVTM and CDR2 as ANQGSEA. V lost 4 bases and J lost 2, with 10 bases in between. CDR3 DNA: TGCAGCGTTGCTCCGGACTACACAGATACGCAGTATTTT. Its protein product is CSVAPDYTDTQYF.

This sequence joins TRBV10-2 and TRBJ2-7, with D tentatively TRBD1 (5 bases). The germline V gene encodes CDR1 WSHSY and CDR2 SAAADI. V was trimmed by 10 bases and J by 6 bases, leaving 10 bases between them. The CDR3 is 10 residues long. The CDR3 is CATRGFEQYF. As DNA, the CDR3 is TGCGCCACTAGGGGTTTCGAGCAGTACTTC.

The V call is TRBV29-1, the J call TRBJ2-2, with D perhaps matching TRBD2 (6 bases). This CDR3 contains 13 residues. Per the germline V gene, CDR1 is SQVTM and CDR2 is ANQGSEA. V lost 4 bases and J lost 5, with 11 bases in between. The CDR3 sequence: CSVGRGGTGELFF. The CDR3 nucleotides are TGCAGCGTTGGGAGGGGAGGAACCGGGGAGCTGTTTTTT.

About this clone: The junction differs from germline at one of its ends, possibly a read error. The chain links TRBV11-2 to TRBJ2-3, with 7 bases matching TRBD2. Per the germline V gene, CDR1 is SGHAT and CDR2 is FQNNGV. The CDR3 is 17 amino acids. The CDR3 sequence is CVSSSLRLALGADTQYF. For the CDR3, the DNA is TGTGTCAGCAGCTCTCTACGACTAGCTTTAGGTGCTGATACGCAGTATTTT.

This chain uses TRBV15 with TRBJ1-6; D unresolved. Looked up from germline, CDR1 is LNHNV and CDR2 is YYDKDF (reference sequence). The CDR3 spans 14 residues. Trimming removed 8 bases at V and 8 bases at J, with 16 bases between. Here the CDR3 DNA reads TGTGCCACCGCGTCGGACTCTCGGGATTCACCCCTCCACTTT. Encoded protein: CATASDSRDSPLHF.

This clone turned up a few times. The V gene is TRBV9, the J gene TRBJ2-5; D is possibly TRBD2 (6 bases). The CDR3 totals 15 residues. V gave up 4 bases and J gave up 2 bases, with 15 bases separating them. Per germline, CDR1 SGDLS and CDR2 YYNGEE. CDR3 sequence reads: CASSTEGTLQETQYF. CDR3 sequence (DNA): TGTGCCAGCAGCACCGAGGGGACTCTTCAAGAGACCCAGTACTTC.

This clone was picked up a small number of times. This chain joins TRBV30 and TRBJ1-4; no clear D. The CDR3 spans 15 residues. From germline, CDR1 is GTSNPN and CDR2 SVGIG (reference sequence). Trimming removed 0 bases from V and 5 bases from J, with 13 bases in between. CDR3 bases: TGTGCCTGGAGTGTACTTTACAGTTTAAATGAAAAACTGTTTTTT. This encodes CAWSVLYSLNEKLFF. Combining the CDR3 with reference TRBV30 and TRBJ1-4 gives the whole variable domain SQTIHQWPATLVQPVGSPLSLECTVEGTSNPNLYWYRQAAGRGLQLLFYSVGIGQISSEVPQNLSASRPQDRQFILSSKKLLLSDSGFYLCAWSVLYSLNEKLFFGSGTQLSVL.

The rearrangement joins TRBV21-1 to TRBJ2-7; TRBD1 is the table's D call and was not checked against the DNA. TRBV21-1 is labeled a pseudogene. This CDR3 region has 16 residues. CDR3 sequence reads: CASSKDGGQESYEQYF. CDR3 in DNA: TGTGCCAGCAGCAAAGATGGCGGACAGGAGAGTTACGAGCAGTACTTC.

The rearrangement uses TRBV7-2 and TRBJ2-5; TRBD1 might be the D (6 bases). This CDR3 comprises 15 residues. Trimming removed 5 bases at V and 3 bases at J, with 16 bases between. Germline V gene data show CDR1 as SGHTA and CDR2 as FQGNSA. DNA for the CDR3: TGTGCCAGCAGCCCTTGGACAGCTCGGGAAGAGACCCAGTACTTC. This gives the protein CASSPWTAREETQYF.

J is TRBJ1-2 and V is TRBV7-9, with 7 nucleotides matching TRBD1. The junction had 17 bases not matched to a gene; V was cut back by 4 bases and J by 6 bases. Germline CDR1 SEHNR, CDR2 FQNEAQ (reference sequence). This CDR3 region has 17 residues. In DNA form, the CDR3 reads TGTGCCAGCAGCTCTCCTCCCTCGGACGACAGGGACAATGGCTACACCTTC. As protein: CASSSPPSDDRDNGYTF.

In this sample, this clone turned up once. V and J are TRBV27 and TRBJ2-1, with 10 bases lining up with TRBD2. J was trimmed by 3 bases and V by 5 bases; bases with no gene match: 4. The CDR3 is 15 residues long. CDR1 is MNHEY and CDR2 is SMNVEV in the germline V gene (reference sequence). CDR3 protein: CASSNGLAVYNEQFF. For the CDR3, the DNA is TGTGCCAGCAGTAACGGACTAGCGGTCTACAATGAGCAGTTCTTC.

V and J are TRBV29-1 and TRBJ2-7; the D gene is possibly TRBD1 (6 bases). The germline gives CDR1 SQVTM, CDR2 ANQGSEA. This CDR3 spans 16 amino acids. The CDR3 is CTSDRNTPPHPSEQYF. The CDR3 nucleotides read TGCACCTCTGACAGGAACACACCCCCACACCCGTCCGAGCAGTACTTC.

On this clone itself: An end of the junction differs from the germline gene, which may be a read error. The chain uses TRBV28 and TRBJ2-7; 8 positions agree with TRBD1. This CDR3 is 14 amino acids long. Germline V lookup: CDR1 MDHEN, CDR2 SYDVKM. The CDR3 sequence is CASSFAGGSHEQYF. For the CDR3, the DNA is TGTGCCAGCAGTTTCGCAGGGGGCTCCCACGAGCAGTACTTC.

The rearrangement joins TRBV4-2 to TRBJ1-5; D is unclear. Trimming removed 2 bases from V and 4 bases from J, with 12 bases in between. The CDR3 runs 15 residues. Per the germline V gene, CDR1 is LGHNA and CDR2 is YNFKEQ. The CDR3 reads CASSQNTDYNQPQHF. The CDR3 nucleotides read TGTGCCAGCAGCCAAAACACTGACTATAATCAGCCCCAGCATTTT.

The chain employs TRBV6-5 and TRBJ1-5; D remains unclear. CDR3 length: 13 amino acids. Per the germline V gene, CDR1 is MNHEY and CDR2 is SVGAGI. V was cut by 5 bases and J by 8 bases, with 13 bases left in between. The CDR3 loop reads CASSEARFKPQHF. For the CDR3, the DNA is TGTGCCAGCAGTGAAGCCCGTTTTAAGCCCCAGCATTTT.

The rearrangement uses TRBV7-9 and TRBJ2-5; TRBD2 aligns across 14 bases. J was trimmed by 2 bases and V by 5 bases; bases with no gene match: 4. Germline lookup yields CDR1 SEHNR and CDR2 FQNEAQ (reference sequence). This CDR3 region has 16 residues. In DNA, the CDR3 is TGTGCCAGCAGCCTCGGACTAGCGGGGGGACAAGAGACCCAGTACTTC. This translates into CASSLGLAGGQETQYF.

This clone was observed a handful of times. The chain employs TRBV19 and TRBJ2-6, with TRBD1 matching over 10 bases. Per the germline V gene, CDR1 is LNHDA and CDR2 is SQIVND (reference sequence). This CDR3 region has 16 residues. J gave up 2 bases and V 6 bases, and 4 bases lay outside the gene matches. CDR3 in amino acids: CASRGDRGAGANVLTF. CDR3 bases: TGTGCCAGTAGGGGGGACAGGGGAGCTGGGGCCAACGTCCTGACTTTC.

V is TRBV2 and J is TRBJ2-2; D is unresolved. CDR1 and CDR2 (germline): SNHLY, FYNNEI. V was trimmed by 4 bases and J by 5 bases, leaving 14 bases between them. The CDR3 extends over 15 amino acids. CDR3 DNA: TGTGCCAGCAGTGGGGTTGGGCGTTCTACCGGGGAGCTGTTTTTT. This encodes CASSGVGRSTGELFF.

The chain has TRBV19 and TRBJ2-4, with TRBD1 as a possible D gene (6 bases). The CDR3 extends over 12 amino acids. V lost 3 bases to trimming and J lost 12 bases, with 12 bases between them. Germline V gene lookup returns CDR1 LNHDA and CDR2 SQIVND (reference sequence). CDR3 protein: CASSIGQGSQYF. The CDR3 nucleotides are TGTGCCAGTAGTATCGGGCAGGGGTCTCAGTACTTC.

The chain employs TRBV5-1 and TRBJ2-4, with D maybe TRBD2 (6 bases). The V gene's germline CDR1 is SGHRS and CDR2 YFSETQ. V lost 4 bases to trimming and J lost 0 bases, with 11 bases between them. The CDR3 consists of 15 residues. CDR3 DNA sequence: TGCGCCAGCAGCGCACCGGGACTAGCCAAAAACATTCAGTACTTC. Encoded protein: CASSAPGLAKNIQYF.

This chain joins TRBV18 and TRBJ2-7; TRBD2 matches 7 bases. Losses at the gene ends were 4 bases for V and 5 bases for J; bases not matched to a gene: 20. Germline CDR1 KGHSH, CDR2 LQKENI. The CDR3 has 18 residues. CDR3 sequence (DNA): TGTGCCAGCTCACTTTCCGCCAGTGGGGACTACCCTCCGGACGAGCAGTACTTC. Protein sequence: CASSLSASGDYPPDEQYF. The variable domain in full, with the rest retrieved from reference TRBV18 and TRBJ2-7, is NAGVMQNPRHLVRRRGQEARLRCSPMKGHSHVYWYRQLPEEGLKFMVYLQKENIIDESGMPKERFSAEFPKEGPSILRIQQVVRGDSAAYFCASSLSASGDYPPDEQYFGPGTRLTVT.

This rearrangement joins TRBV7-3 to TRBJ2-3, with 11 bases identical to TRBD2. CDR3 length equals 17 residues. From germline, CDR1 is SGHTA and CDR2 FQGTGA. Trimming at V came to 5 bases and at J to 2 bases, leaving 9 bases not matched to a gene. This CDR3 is CASSPLTSGRYTDTQYF. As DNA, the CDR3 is TGTGCCAGCAGCCCTCTAACTAGCGGGAGATACACAGATACGCAGTATTTT.

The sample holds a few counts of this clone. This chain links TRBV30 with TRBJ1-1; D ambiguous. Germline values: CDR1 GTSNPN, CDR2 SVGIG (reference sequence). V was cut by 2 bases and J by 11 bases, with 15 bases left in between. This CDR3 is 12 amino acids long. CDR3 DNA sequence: TGTGCCTGGAGTAACCGGGTAGGTGAGGCTTTCTTT. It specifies CAWSNRVGEAFF.

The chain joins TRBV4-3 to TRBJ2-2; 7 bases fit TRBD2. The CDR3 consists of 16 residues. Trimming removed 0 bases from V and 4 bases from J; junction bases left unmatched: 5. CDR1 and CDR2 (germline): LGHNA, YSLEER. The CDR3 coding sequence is TGCGCCAGCAGCCAAGATGCCCCGGGGGGCACCGGGGAGCTGTTTTTT. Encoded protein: CASSQDAPGGTGELFF.

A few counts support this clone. The CDR3 region is CASSPGTGYEQYF. The CDR3 nucleotides are TGTGCCAGCAGTCCCGGGACAGGGTACGAGCAGTACTTC. The chain uses TRBV2 and TRBJ2-7, with 9 bases fitting TRBD1. The CDR3 is 13 residues long. From germline, CDR1 is SNHLY and CDR2 FYNNEI. V shed 5 bases, J shed 4 bases, and the junction held 3 bases outside the gene matches.